This is a list of T cell receptor beta chains from one sample in a study of sequential checkpoint blockade in melanoma. Repertoires were generated with immunoSEQ multiplex PCR, while TCRdb's copy carries only in-frame clones and drops some. Altogether about 11,000 clones are present, 78% being singletons, with the ten largest covering approximately 11%. This specimen was CD8+ T cells sorted from blood (inferred from file names), taken from a patient given nivolumab and ipilimumab in sequence. Every receptor here comes from a human donor with melanoma. Both conserved end residues are trimmed from each CDR3. Fields, in order: J gene, D gene, V gene, CDR3 protein. A D gene is named only where the DNA matches it firmly.

j_gene: TRBJ2-3
d_gene: TRBD1
v_gene: TRBV15
CDR3aa: ATSSRRMDRGFDSTDTQY

j_gene: TRBJ2-1
d_gene: TRBD2
v_gene: TRBV6-1
CDR3aa: ASSEGGGSYNEQF

j_gene: TRBJ2-2
d_gene: NA
v_gene: TRBV19
CDR3aa: ASIYSPGTGELF

j_gene: TRBJ2-1
d_gene: NA
v_gene: TRBV4-1
CDR3aa: ASSLDWDGSRNNEQF

j_gene: TRBJ2-7
d_gene: NA
v_gene: TRBV19
CDR3aa: ASSIAHISYEQY

j_gene: TRBJ2-1
d_gene: TRBD2
v_gene: TRBV4-2
CDR3aa: ASSQGSAGPYNEQF

j_gene: TRBJ2-7
d_gene: TRBD2
v_gene: TRBV11-3
CDR3aa: ASSPRLAGVLSEQY

j_gene: TRBJ1-1
d_gene: NA
v_gene: TRBV30
CDR3aa: AWIPARNTEAF

j_gene: TRBJ2-5
d_gene: NA
v_gene: TRBV7-6
CDR3aa: ASSLDQQVSQETQY

j_gene: TRBJ1-5
d_gene: NA
v_gene: TRBV6-1
CDR3aa: ASRESGDSNQPQH

j_gene: TRBJ2-6
d_gene: TRBD1
v_gene: TRBV11-2
CDR3aa: ASTHTHNLDRDGANVLT

j_gene: TRBJ1-1
d_gene: TRBD1
v_gene: TRBV11-3
CDR3aa: ASSQTGGRTEAF

j_gene: TRBJ2-7
d_gene: TRBD2
v_gene: TRBV6-5
CDR3aa: ASSLGGGSYEQY

j_gene: TRBJ1-2
d_gene: TRBD1
v_gene: TRBV9
CDR3aa: ASSANPDRGRANYGYT

j_gene: TRBJ2-5
d_gene: TRBD2
v_gene: TRBV7-8
CDR3aa: ASSPLAGGKETQY

j_gene: TRBJ2-3
d_gene: TRBD2
v_gene: TRBV10-1
CDR3aa: AARIAGASDTQY

j_gene: TRBJ2-2
d_gene: NA
v_gene: TRBV9
CDR3aa: ASSVSNTGELF

j_gene: TRBJ1-1
d_gene: TRBD1
v_gene: TRBV19
CDR3aa: ASSLGLGQGLNTEAF

j_gene: TRBJ1-6
d_gene: NA
v_gene: TRBV5-1
CDR3aa: ASSLIPTTTQYNSPLH

j_gene: TRBJ2-1
d_gene: TRBD2
v_gene: TRBV7-9
CDR3aa: ASSSPGGGRATEQF

j_gene: TRBJ2-1
d_gene: NA
v_gene: TRBV7-3
CDR3aa: ASSLTRRAPYNEQF

j_gene: TRBJ1-1
d_gene: NA
v_gene: TRBV9
CDR3aa: ASSFGQNTEAF

j_gene: TRBJ2-2
d_gene: TRBD2
v_gene: TRBV5-1
CDR3aa: ASSPTSGIAGELF

j_gene: TRBJ2-7
d_gene: TRBD1
v_gene: TRBV5-1
CDR3aa: ASSGRTGAAYEQY

j_gene: TRBJ1-5
d_gene: TRBD1
v_gene: TRBV28
CDR3aa: ASQNRGNQPQH

j_gene: TRBJ2-7
d_gene: TRBD2
v_gene: TRBV28
CDR3aa: ASSLPTKAGPGLAGGSYEQY

j_gene: TRBJ2-5
d_gene: NA
v_gene: TRBV27
CDR3aa: ASRTSRGAQETQY

j_gene: TRBJ1-5
d_gene: NA
v_gene: TRBV9
CDR3aa: ASSVGGPNQPQH

j_gene: TRBJ2-5
d_gene: TRBD2
v_gene: TRBV9
CDR3aa: ASSVGKREGETQY

j_gene: TRBJ1-6
d_gene: NA
v_gene: TRBV4-1
CDR3aa: ASSPYPGQENSPLH

j_gene: TRBJ2-1
d_gene: NA
v_gene: TRBV9
CDR3aa: ASSVGGGIGNNEQF

j_gene: TRBJ2-3
d_gene: TRBD2
v_gene: TRBV14
CDR3aa: ASSQVASGGADTQY

j_gene: TRBJ2-7
d_gene: NA
v_gene: TRBV28
CDR3aa: ASSFPPLGRPYEQY

j_gene: TRBJ1-2
d_gene: NA
v_gene: TRBV19
CDR3aa: ASSILSGAGYT